This TCR beta chain stems from a study of tumour-infiltrating T cells in Burkitt lymphoma. Study-level information: Survival, overall and progression-free, tracked with productive clonality.

Data came from immunoSEQ multiplex PCR; TCRdb stores just in-frame clones and leaves some out. The sample lists under 8,500 clones, roughly 17% seen once, with 3% to 3.5% in the top ten. This clone was observed a handful of times. The germline V gene has CDR1 MNHEY and CDR2 SVGAGI. The length of the CDR3 is 13 residues. Trimming took 6 bases from V and 7 from J, leaving 16 bases between them. The sequenced sample consisted of tumor tissue. The clonotype originates from a human donor with diffuse large B-cell lymphoma. The chain has TRBV6-5 and TRBJ2-7; D possibly corresponds to TRBD1 (5 bases). As DNA, the CDR3 is TGTGCCAGCAGAACAACAGGCGGATGGGAGCAGTACTTC. Translated: CASRTTGGWEQYF.